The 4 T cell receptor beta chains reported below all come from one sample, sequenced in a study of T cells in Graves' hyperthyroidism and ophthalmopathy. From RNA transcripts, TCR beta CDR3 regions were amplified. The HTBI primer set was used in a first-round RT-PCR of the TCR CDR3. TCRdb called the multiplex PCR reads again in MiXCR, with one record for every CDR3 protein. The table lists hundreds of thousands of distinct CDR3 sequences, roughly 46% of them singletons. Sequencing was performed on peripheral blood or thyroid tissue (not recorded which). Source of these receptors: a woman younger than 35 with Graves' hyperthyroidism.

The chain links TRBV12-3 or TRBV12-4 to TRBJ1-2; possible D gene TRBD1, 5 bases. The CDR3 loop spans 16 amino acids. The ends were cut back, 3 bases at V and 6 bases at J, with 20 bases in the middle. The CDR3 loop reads CASSFGLRRTTDGYTF. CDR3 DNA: TGTGCCAGCAGTTTTGGCCTTAGGCGGACGACAGATGGCTACACCTTC.

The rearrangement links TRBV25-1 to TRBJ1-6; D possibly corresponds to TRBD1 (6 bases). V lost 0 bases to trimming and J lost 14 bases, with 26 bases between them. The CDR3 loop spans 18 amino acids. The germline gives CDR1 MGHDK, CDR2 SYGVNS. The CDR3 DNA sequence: TGTGCCAGCAGTGAATATCAGGGGAGAACTCCCCGGTCCGGGGCCCTCCACTTT. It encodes CASSEYQGRTPRSGALHF.

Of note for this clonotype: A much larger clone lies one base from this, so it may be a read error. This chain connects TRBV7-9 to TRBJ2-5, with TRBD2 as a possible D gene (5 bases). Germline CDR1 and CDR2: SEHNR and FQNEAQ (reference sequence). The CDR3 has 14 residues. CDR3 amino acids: CASSSVALQGTQYF. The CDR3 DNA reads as TGTGCCAGCAGCTCCGTAGCGTTACAAGGGACCCAGTACTTC. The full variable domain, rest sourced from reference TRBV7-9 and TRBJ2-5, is DTGVSQNPRHKITKRGQNVTFRCDPISEHNRLYWYRQTLGQGPEFLTYFQNEAQLEKSRLLSDRFSAERPKGSFSTLEIQRTEQGDSAMYLCASSSVALQGTQYFGPGTRLLVL.

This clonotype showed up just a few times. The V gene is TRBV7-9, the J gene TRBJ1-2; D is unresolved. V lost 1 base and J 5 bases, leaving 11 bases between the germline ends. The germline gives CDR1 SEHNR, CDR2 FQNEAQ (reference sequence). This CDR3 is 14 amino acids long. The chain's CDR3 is CASSLVGQKYGYTF. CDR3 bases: TGTGCCAGCAGCTTAGTAGGGCAGAAATATGGCTACACCTTC. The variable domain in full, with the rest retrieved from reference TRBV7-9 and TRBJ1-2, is DTGVSQNPRHKITKRGQNVTFRCDPISEHNRLYWYRQTLGQGPEFLTYFQNEAQLEKSRLLSDRFSAERPKGSFSTLEIQRTEQGDSAMYLCASSLVGQKYGYTFGSGTRLTVV.